The T cell receptor (beta chain) described here comes from a study of metastatic and nonmetastatic thyroid tumors. Background on the study: Comparative analysis of repertoires was undertaken across blood and tumor or nodule tissue obtained from malignant and benign thyroid patients.

TCRdb re-clonotyped the PCR reads via MiXCR. The sample yields roughly 35,000 clones, roughly 35% seen once. V gave up 5 bases and J gave up 7 bases; unmatched junction bases: 7. The length of the CDR3 is 13 residues. Germline V gene sequence: CDR1 SGHTA, CDR2 FQGNSA. No treatment of any kind had been given to any patient before thyroid surgery. This clone turned up a few times. The origin of this receptor is a female donor with papillary thyroid cancer or a benign thyroid nodule (not recorded which). Some clones in this sample may be carry-over from other donors' samples. V usage is TRBV7-2 and J usage is TRBJ1-2, with 7 bases identical to TRBD1. The specimen was tumor tissue. The CDR3 region has the DNA TGTGCCAGCAGCCCAGGGGGGACCTTTGGCTACACCTTC. Translation gives CASSPGGTFGYTF.